One T cell receptor beta chain is described in this entry. These data originate in a study of blood T cell repertoires in COVID-19. Study as a whole: All recovered Cohort 3 donors got two negative PCRs, got clearance, or saw symptom resolution.

Participant-given clinical history determined each cohort assignment. CDR3 size: 15 residues. Germline values: CDR1 LNHDA, CDR2 SQIVND (reference sequence). V shed 3 bases, J shed 6 bases, and the junction held 8 bases outside the gene matches. Repertoires were generated with immunoSEQ multiplex PCR, while TCRdb's copy carries only in-frame clones and drops some. The data show roughly 200,000 clones, 70% to 90% seen once. The TCR comes from a woman aged 50 to 60 in a cohort exposed to, infected with or recovered from COVID-19 (not recorded which). Material for sequencing was PBMCs or T cells enriched from blood (not recorded which). V usage is TRBV19 and J usage is TRBJ1-2; 9 bases are shared with TRBD1. For the CDR3, the DNA is TGTGCCAGTAGTATGCTTCCACAGGGGGCGCATGGCTACACCTTC. It translates to CASSMLPQGAHGYTF.